This TCR beta chain was identified during a study of cytomegalovirus exposure and HLA in healthy donors. The ends were cut back, 1 base at V and 4 bases at J, with 6 bases in the middle. Germline lookup yields CDR1 SGHRS and CDR2 YFSETQ. The CDR3 totals 13 residues. The primer mix had 60 Vbeta and 13 Jbeta primers. This table comes from immunoSEQ multiplex PCR, and its TCRdb copy is limited to in-frame clones, with some not included. Here the sample spans roughly 120,000 clones, approximately 80% being singletons. This clonotype was obtained from a human donor in good health. The chain carries TRBV5-1 and TRBJ1-5, with D hard to call. Sequencing used PBMCs. CDR3 sequence reads: CASSLYGNQPQHF. CDR3 nucleotides: TGCGCCAGCAGCTTGTACGGGAATCAGCCCCAGCATTTT.